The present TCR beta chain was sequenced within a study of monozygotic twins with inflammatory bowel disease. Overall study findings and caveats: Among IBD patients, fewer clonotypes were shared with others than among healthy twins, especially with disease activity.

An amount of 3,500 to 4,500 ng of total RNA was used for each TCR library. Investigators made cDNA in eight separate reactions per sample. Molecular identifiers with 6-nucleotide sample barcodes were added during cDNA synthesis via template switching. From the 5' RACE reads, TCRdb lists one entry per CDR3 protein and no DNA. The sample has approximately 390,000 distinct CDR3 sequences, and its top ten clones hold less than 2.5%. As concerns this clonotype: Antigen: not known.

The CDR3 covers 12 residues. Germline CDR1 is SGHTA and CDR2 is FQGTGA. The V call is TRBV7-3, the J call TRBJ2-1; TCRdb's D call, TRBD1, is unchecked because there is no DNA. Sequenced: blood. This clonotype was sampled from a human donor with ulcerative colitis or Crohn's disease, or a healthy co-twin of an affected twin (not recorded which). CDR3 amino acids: CASSRQGFEQFF.